The sequence of this T cell receptor (beta chain) was determined in a study of control samples from healthy donors and cancer patients. Produced via immunoSEQ multiplex PCR; TCRdb's table is partial and in-frame only. The sample records some 150,000 clones, approximately 96% being singletons. V dropped 4 bases and J dropped 1 base, with 25 bases sitting between them. The CDR3 loop spans 19 amino acids. The germline V gene has CDR1 LGHDT and CDR2 YNNKEL (reference sequence). The chain couples TRBV3-1 (or the pseudogene TRBV3-2) to TRBJ1-1; maybe TRBD1 (5 bases). The specimen sequenced was blood. The clonotype was recovered from a woman in her thirties in good health. The CDR3 spells CASSLPRARAGMRNTEAFF. In DNA form, the CDR3 reads TGTGCCAGCAGCCTCCCCAGGGCGAGGGCAGGAATGCGGAACACTGAAGCTTTCTTT.